This passage covers 30 T cell receptor beta chains from one sample sequenced in a study of blood T cell repertoires in COVID-19. TCRdb keeps only in-frame clones here, not all; method: immunoSEQ multiplex PCR. The sample lists a few hundred thousand clones; roughly 90% were seen once. The source material was peripheral blood. The source is a man aged 18 to 35 who had recovered from COVID-19.

The rearrangement links TRBV29-1 to TRBJ2-1, with D perhaps TRBD2 (5 bases). CDR1 SQVTM and CDR2 ANQGSEA come from the germline V gene. The CDR3 has 14 residues. V lost 3 bases, J lost 0 bases, and 9 bases lay in between. CDR3 DNA: TGCAGCGTTGAGATTACTAGCTCCTACAATGAGCAGTTCTTC. It codes for CSVEITSSYNEQFF.

This clone appeared a single time. J is TRBJ1-1 and V is TRBV5-4; the match to TRBD1 covers 10 bases. The J segment lost 1 base and the V segment lost 4 bases, leaving 7 bases of the junction unmatched. The germline CDR1 and CDR2 sequences are SGHNT and YYREEE (reference sequence). The CDR3 loop spans 16 amino acids. The CDR3 DNA sequence: TGTGCCAGCAGCCGGGGGGGGACAGGGGAGAACACTGAAGCTTTCTTT. Its translation is CASSRGGTGENTEAFF.

The V gene is TRBV18, the J gene TRBJ1-6, with a possible D match to TRBD1 (5 bases). The CDR3 runs 14 residues. Germline V gives CDR1 KGHSH, CDR2 LQKENI. V gave up 2 bases and J gave up 8 bases, with 10 bases separating them. The CDR3 loop reads CASSPNTGDSPLHF. In nucleotides, the CDR3 is TGTGCCAGCTCACCAAACACAGGAGATTCACCCCTCCACTTT. Variable domain in full (rest from reference TRBV18 and TRBJ1-6): NAGVMQNPRHLVRRRGQEARLRCSPMKGHSHVYWYRQLPEEGLKFMVYLQKENIIDESGMPKERFSAEFPKEGPSILRIQQVVRGDSAAYFCASSPNTGDSPLHFGNGTRLTVT.

The V call is TRBV9, the J call TRBJ2-7; no clear D. The CDR3 spans 15 residues. V was pared by 0 bases and J by 2 bases, with 12 bases between. Germline-derived CDR1 and CDR2 are SGDLS and YYNGEE. The CDR3, as DNA: TGTGCCAGCAGCGTAGACCCGGTGCTGACCTACGAGCAGTACTTC. Residues: CASSVDPVLTYEQYF.

This chain connects TRBV18 to TRBJ1-2; the D gene is possibly TRBD1 (5 bases). Trimming removed 0 bases at V and 8 bases at J, with 13 bases between. The CDR3 runs to 14 residues. From germline, CDR1 is KGHSH and CDR2 LQKENI. CDR3 nucleotide sequence: TGTGCCAGCTCACCACCTAGCAGGGAAGGAGGCTACACCTTC. Protein: CASSPPSREGGYTF.

The J gene is TRBJ1-6, the V gene TRBV7-2, with D possibly TRBD1 on 6 matching bases. Germline V gene sequence: CDR1 SGHTA, CDR2 FQGNSA. With 5 bases removed from V and 10 bases from J, the gap between germline ends came to 15 bases. The length of the CDR3 is 14 residues. CDR3 sequence reads: CASSQWQGWSPLHF. DNA for the CDR3: TGTGCCAGCAGCCAATGGCAGGGGTGGTCACCCCTCCACTTT. Looking up the rest from reference TRBV7-2 and TRBJ1-6 gives the full variable domain: GAGVSQSPSNKVTEKGKDVELRCDPISGHTALYWYRQSLGQGLEFLIYFQGNSAPDKSGLPSDRFSAERTGGSVSTLTIQRTQQEDSAVYLCASSQWQGWSPLHFGNGTRLTVT.

This clone was seen at least ten times. The chain carries TRBV6-5 and TRBJ1-2; D is undetermined. This CDR3 contains 13 residues. Looked up from germline, CDR1 is MNHEY and CDR2 is SVGAGI. V lost 7 bases and J 6 bases, leaving 15 bases between the germline ends. Here the CDR3 reads CASNSHRGDGYTF. The CDR3 DNA sequence: TGTGCCAGCAACTCCCACCGCGGGGATGGCTACACCTTC.

This clone was counted between two and nine times. The rearrangement links TRBV6-5 to TRBJ2-7, with TRBD1 as a possible D gene (6 bases). The ends were cut back, 6 bases at V and 7 bases at J, with 16 bases in the middle. The CDR3 is made up of 13 amino acids. CDR1 is MNHEY, CDR2 SVGAGI, per germline. The CDR3 loop reads CASRGTGSGEQYF. As DNA, the CDR3 is TGTGCCAGCAGGGGCACAGGGTCGGGAGAGCAGTACTTC.

The J gene is TRBJ1-1, the V gene TRBV7-9; 8 bases line up with TRBD1. Trimming took 2 bases from V and 11 from J; bases not matched to a gene: 13. CDR3 size: 15 residues. The germline CDR1 and CDR2 sequences are SEHNR and FQNEAQ (reference sequence). CDR3 sequence reads: CASSLQGADIKGAFF. In DNA form, the CDR3 reads TGTGCCAGCAGCTTACAGGGGGCGGACATAAAGGGGGCTTTCTTT.

This clone was picked up one time. The chain links TRBV5-8 to TRBJ2-1, with 7 bases fitting TRBD1. J lost 8 bases, V lost 2 bases, and 7 bases had no gene match. The CDR3 has 14 amino acids. Germline CDR1 is SGHTS and CDR2 is YDEGEE. The CDR3 DNA follows: TGTGCCAGCAGCTTTGGCAGGGGGTACCATGAGCAGTTCTTC. Translated: CASSFGRGYHEQFF.

As for this clone: The CDR3 does not close with the conserved phenylalanine or tryptophan, likely indicating a read error. Because the CDR3's place on the DNA is in doubt, the DNA is left out and the CDR3 is given as listed by TCRdb. The V and J genes are TRBV6-2 or TRBV6-3 and TRBJ1-2. The CDR3 numbers 10 amino acids, ends counted. The germline gives CDR1 MNHEY, CDR2 SVGEGT. The CDR3 protein is CASSYSSPSG.

The chain combines TRBV6-5 with TRBJ1-1; D is perhaps TRBD1 (6 bases). Germline V gene sequence: CDR1 MNHEY, CDR2 SVGAGI. V lost 0 bases and J lost 1, with 12 bases in between. The CDR3 runs 16 residues. CDR3 in amino acids: CASSYSITGTNTEAFF. The CDR3, as DNA: TGTGCCAGCAGTTACTCGATAACAGGGACGAACACTGAAGCTTTCTTT.

V gene TRBV2 combines with J gene TRBJ1-2, with D perhaps TRBD1 (6 bases). The V end lost 6 bases, the J end lost 4 bases, and 15 bases lay between the germline ends. The CDR3 spans 14 residues. The germline CDR1 and CDR2 sequences are SNHLY and FYNNEI. The CDR3 reads CASRADSNSYGYTF. In DNA, the CDR3 is TGTGCCAGCAGAGCGGACAGTAACTCCTATGGCTACACCTTC.

The chain is built from TRBV6-6 and TRBJ2-1, with D possibly TRBD1 on 6 matching bases. With 2 bases removed from V and 7 bases from J, the gap between germline ends came to 15 bases. CDR3 length: 15 amino acids. Germline CDR1 is MNHNY and CDR2 is SVGAGI (reference sequence). The CDR3: CASSYEGQRFNEQFF. DNA of the CDR3: TGTGCCAGCAGTTACGAAGGACAGAGATTTAATGAGCAGTTCTTC.

This rearrangement joins TRBV19 to TRBJ2-3, with a weak D call TRBD2 (6 bases). V was trimmed by 6 bases and J by 0 bases, leaving 13 bases between them. Germline values: CDR1 LNHDA, CDR2 SQIVND (reference sequence). The CDR3 has 15 amino acids. Here the CDR3 DNA reads TGTGCCAGTAGGGGCGGGGCGGGAAGCACAGATACGCAGTATTTT. It translates to CASRGGAGSTDTQYF.

CDR3 DNA sequence: TGTGCCAGCAGCTTAGGGGCAAAGGCTGAAGCTTTCTTT. This gives the protein CASSLGAKAEAFF. This rearrangement joins TRBV7-8 to TRBJ1-1, with unresolved D. This CDR3 has 13 amino acids. V was cut by 1 base and J by 6 bases, with 9 bases left in between. Germline V gene data show CDR1 as SGHVS and CDR2 as FQNEAQ.

The table lists this clone with a count of one. The genes are TRBV6-1 and TRBJ2-3; 7 nucleotides agree with TRBD1. V was clipped by 0 bases and J by 2 bases; unmatched bases: 5. Germline CDR1 reads MNHNS; CDR2 reads SASEGT. The CDR3 has 16 residues. The CDR3 is CASSEAPGQSTDTQYF. The DNA of the CDR3 is TGTGCCAGCAGTGAAGCCCCGGGACAGTCCACAGATACGCAGTATTTT.

The rearrangement joins TRBV5-1 to TRBJ2-1; maybe TRBD1 (6 bases). The CDR3 consists of 16 residues. Trimming stripped 0 bases from V and 6 bases from J, with 16 bases between. CDR1 is SGHRS and CDR2 is YFSETQ in the germline V gene. CDR3 coding DNA: TGCGCCAGCAGCTTGGCCTGGCACAGGGCTACCAATGAGCAGTTCTTC. It is translated as CASSLAWHRATNEQFF.

The V gene is TRBV7-8, the J gene TRBJ2-4, with D possibly being TRBD1 (6 bases). The CDR3 extends over 17 amino acids. Germline lookup yields CDR1 SGHVS and CDR2 FQNEAQ. Trimming removed 2 bases from V and 0 bases from J, with 14 bases in between. The CDR3 loop is CASSLTAGELAKNIQYF. DNA of the CDR3: TGTGCCAGCAGCTTAACGGCAGGGGAATTAGCCAAAAACATTCAGTACTTC.

This chain links TRBV2 with TRBJ2-7; tentatively, D is TRBD1 (6 bases). The germline V gene has CDR1 SNHLY and CDR2 FYNNEI. The CDR3 is 14 residues long. Trimming left V 7 bases short and J 0 bases short, with 13 bases between. The CDR3 is CASTRTASSYEQYF. In DNA form, the CDR3 reads TGTGCCAGCACCCGGACAGCGAGCTCCTACGAGCAGTACTTC. The full variable domain, completed using reference TRBV2 and TRBJ2-7, is EPEVTQTPSHQVTQMGQEVILRCVPISNHLYFYWYRQILGQKVEFLVSFYNNEISEKSEIFDDQFSVERPDGSNFTLKIRSTKLEDSAMYFCASTRTASSYEQYFGPGTRLTVT.

Note on this clone: This CDR3 is also generated by other DNA sequences in the sample. The chain combines TRBV12-3 or TRBV12-4 with TRBJ2-7; 8 bases match TRBD2. Trimming at V came to 8 bases and at J to 7 bases, leaving 4 bases not matched to a gene. The CDR3 is made up of 11 amino acids. The CDR3 region is CASSRGGEQYF. Here the CDR3 DNA reads TGTGCCAGCTCACGCGGGGGGGAGCAGTACTTC.

The chain recombines TRBV7-8 with TRBJ2-1, with 8 bases lining up with TRBD2. The CDR3 is 15 residues long. V lost 2 bases to trimming and J lost 3 bases; unmatched junction nucleotides: 3. Germline V lookup: CDR1 SGHVS, CDR2 FQNEAQ. CDR3 protein: CASSLTSGIYNEQFF. CDR3 sequence (DNA): TGTGCCAGCAGCTTAACTAGCGGTATCTACAATGAGCAGTTCTTC.

V is TRBV6-6 and J is TRBJ1-5, with TRBD1 matching over 7 bases. The junction had 12 bases not matched to a gene; V was cut back by 6 bases and J by 7 bases. The germline CDR1 and CDR2 sequences are MNHNY and SVGAGI (reference sequence). This CDR3 is built from 15 residues. The CDR3 is CASSSQTGLFQPQHF. CDR3 DNA: TGTGCCAGCAGCTCACAGACAGGGTTGTTCCAGCCCCAGCATTTT.

This clone was seen just once. V gene TRBV3-1 (or the pseudogene TRBV3-2) combines with J gene TRBJ2-7; 9 bases align to TRBD1. The CDR3 runs 12 residues. V trimming: 11 bases; J trimming: 2 bases; junction bases outside the gene matches: 4. CDR1 and CDR2 (germline): LGHDT, YNNKEL (reference sequence). CDR3: CAGRTGAYEQYF. In nucleotides, the CDR3 is TGTGCCGGAAGGACAGGGGCCTACGAGCAGTACTTC.

This rearrangement joins TRBV10-2 to TRBJ1-2; D is undetermined. Germline V gene sequence: CDR1 WSHSY, CDR2 SAAADI. CDR3 length: 15 residues. Trimming shortened V by 0 bases and J by 0 bases, and 8 bases separated the two germline ends. The chain's CDR3 is CASSESTVPNYGYTF. The CDR3 region has the DNA TGCGCCAGCAGTGAGTCCACAGTCCCTAACTATGGCTACACCTTC.

Comments on this clone: One end of the junction does not line up with germline, which may come from a read error. This chain uses TRBV4-1 with TRBJ1-5, with D possibly being TRBD1 (5 bases). CDR3 length equals 14 residues. Germline CDR1 and CDR2: MGHRA and YSYEKL. The CDR3 sequence is CASSQAARDQPQHF. DNA of the CDR3: TGCGCCAGCAGTCAAGCGGCCAGGGATCAGCCCCAGCATTTT.

The rearrangement uses TRBV6-5 and TRBJ1-2, with D perhaps matching TRBD1 (5 bases). Between the trimmed V and J ends, which lost 6 bases and 4 bases, there was a span of 15 bases. The CDR3 is made up of 14 amino acids. Germline CDR1 MNHEY, CDR2 SVGAGI. For the CDR3, the DNA is TGTGCCAGCAGGACCAGACAGTCAGCCTATGGCTACACCTTC. Translated: CASRTRQSAYGYTF.

V and J are TRBV6-2 or TRBV6-3 and TRBJ2-5; D may be TRBD2 (5 bases). CDR3 size: 13 residues. Looked up from germline, CDR1 is MNHEY and CDR2 is SVGEGT. Trimming took off 6 bases at V and 2 bases at J, with 10 bases between the two ends. The CDR3 DNA reads as TGTGCCAGCAGCCCGGACTTTCAAGAGACCCAGTACTTC. Encoded protein: CASSPDFQETQYF.

V and J are TRBV2 and TRBJ2-1; D is uncertain. Per the germline V gene, CDR1 is SNHLY and CDR2 is FYNNEI. This CDR3 has 12 residues. The V end was cut by 0 bases, the J end by 7 bases, with 4 bases between. CDR3 sequence: CASSEATNEQFF. The CDR3 DNA sequence: TGTGCCAGCAGTGAAGCAACAAATGAGCAGTTCTTC.

This sequence joins TRBV21-1 and TRBJ2-2; the table's D call TRBD2 went unverified against the DNA. TRBV21-1 corresponds to a pseudogene. There are 13 residues in the CDR3. The CDR3 DNA follows: TGTGCCAGCATCGCCGGGAACACCGGGGAGCTGTTTTTT. It specifies CASIAGNTGELFF.